A selection of T cell receptor beta chains follows, all from one sample in a study of Graves' ophthalmopathy and Graves' hyperthyroidism. TCRdb passed the multiplex PCR reads through MiXCR, listing each CDR3 protein once. The table has nearly 400,000 distinct CDR3 sequences, about 17% seen once. Sequenced sample: peripheral blood. These receptor sequences come from a woman aged 18-29 years with Graves' ophthalmopathy. CDR3s include the opening cysteine and the closing phenylalanine or tryptophan. The order of the fields is J gene, clone size, V gene, D gene, CDR3 protein, CDR3 DNA. The D gene is left open where the match is weak. Size tells how often a clone was seen (once, few, many) or the class of an expanded clone, and some rows leave it out.

>TRBJ2-5|many|TRBV11-2|TRBD1
CASSPPAGQGLLAGETQYF
TGTGCCAGCAGCCCGCCCGCGGGACAGGGGTTGCTAGCTGGTGAGACCCAGTACTTC
>TRBJ2-2|many|TRBV6-5|NA
CASSSDFGTGELFF
TGTGCCAGCAGTTCGGACTTTGGCACCGGGGAGCTGTTTTTT
>TRBJ1-2|NA|TRBV12-3/TRBV12-4|NA
CASSSLGRDYTF
TGTGCCAGCAGTTCCTTGGGCAGGGACTACACCTTC
>TRBJ1-5|many|TRBV28|NA
CASSFEGERIQPQHF
TGTGCCAGCAGTTTTGAGGGGGAGAGGATCCAGCCCCAGCATTTT
>TRBJ2-4|many|TRBV28|NA
CASSGIILAKNIQYF
TGTGCCAGCAGTGGGATTATACTAGCCAAAAACATTCAGTACTTC
>TRBJ2-2|many|TRBV5-1|TRBD2
CASSGGPNTGELFF
TGCGCCAGTAGCGGGGGGCCGAACACCGGGGAGCTGTTTTTT
>TRBJ2-5|many|TRBV2|NA
CASTHGRLQETQYF
TGTGCCAGCACACACGGACGGCTGCAAGAGACCCAGTACTTC
>TRBJ2-7|many|TRBV5-1|NA
CASREGAEGALEQYF
TGCGCCAGTCGAGAGGGAGCGGAGGGAGCCTTAGAGCAGTACTTC
>TRBJ2-7|many|TRBV11-2|NA
CASSLDLGPYEQYF
TGTGCCAGCAGCTTAGATCTAGGCCCCTACGAGCAGTACTTC
>TRBJ2-7|many|TRBV30|TRBD1
CAWSVFGTGSYEQYF
TGTGCCTGGAGTGTATTCGGGACAGGCTCCTACGAGCAGTACTTC
>TRBJ2-7|NA|TRBV3-1|TRBD1
CASSQVSGGYEQYF
TGTGCCAGCAGCCAAGTATCAGGGGGCTACGAGCAGTACTTC
>TRBJ2-6|many|TRBV6-2/TRBV6-3|NA
CASSTLKAGANVLTF
TGTGCCAGCAGTACCCTCAAGGCTGGGGCCAACGTCCTGACTTTC
>TRBJ2-7|many|TRBV7-2|NA
CASSRVGGQYYEQYF
TGTGCCAGCAGCCGAGTGGGGGGACAGTACTACGAGCAGTACTTC
>TRBJ2-2|many|TRBV6-2/TRBV6-3|NA
CASSYYDTGELFF
TGTGCCAGCAGTTATTATGACACCGGGGAGCTGTTTTTT
>TRBJ1-2|many|TRBV10-3|NA
CAISESPQTVNYGYTF
TGTGCCATCAGTGAGTCCCCCCAGACAGTTAACTATGGCTACACCTTC
>TRBJ2-7|NA|TRBV12-5|TRBD2
CASGLPGTSVAYEQYF
TGTGCTAGTGGTTTGCCAGGGACTAGCGTCGCCTACGAGCAGTACTTC
>TRBJ2-7|many|TRBV28|TRBD2
CASRTSGLNEQYF
TGTGCCAGCCGGACTAGCGGTCTGAACGAGCAGTACTTC
>TRBJ1-1|many|TRBV4-1|NA
CASSHNGGVNTEAFF
TGCGCCAGCAGCCATAATGGGGGGGTAAACACTGAAGCTTTCTTT
>TRBJ2-4|many|TRBV20-1|NA
CSARAGAQLAKNIQYF
TGCAGTGCTAGAGCGGGGGCTCAACTAGCCAAAAACATTCAGTACTTC
>TRBJ2-7|NA|TRBV6-1|TRBD1
CASSRDLRDRAYEQYF
TGTGCCAGCAGTCGCGATCTGAGGGACAGAGCTTACGAGCAGTACTTC
>TRBJ2-2|many|TRBV28|NA
CASSLWAGYTGELFF
TGTGCCAGCAGTTTGTGGGCCGGGTACACCGGGGAGCTGTTTTTT
>TRBJ2-4|many|TRBV20-1|TRBD2
CSASPGLAGAGNIQYF
TGCAGTGCTTCCCCAGGACTAGCGGGAGCGGGGAACATTCAGTACTTC
>TRBJ2-2|many|TRBV6-5|NA
CASSPAPKGGELFF
TGTGCCAGCAGTCCCGCGCCGAAGGGGGGGGAGCTGTTTTTT
>TRBJ2-7|NA|TRBV6-2/TRBV6-3|TRBD2
CASSYQGGTYEQYF
TGTGCCAGCAGTTACCAGGGAGGGACCTACGAGCAGTACTTC
>TRBJ2-7|many|TRBV7-9|NA
CASDSGPYEQYF
TGTGCCAGCGATTCAGGACCCTACGAGCAGTACTTC
>TRBJ2-5|many|TRBV7-2|NA
CASSQPVRETQYF
TGTGCCAGCAGCCAACCCGTCCGGGAGACCCAGTACTTC
>TRBJ2-3|many|TRBV6-1|NA
CASRGDLGQYF
TGTGCCAGCAGAGGGGATTTGGGGCAGTATTTT
>TRBJ2-5|many|TRBV6-2/TRBV6-3|TRBD2
CASSRLAEETQYF
TGTGCCAGCAGTCGACTAGCGGAAGAGACCCAGTACTTC
>TRBJ2-6|many|TRBV6-1|NA
CASAPGSSGANVLTF
TGTGCCAGCGCGCCGGGGAGCTCTGGGGCCAACGTCCTGACTTTC
>TRBJ2-5|many|TRBV6-2/TRBV6-3|NA
CASSYFRETQYF
TGTGCCAGCAGTTACTTTAGAGAGACCCAGTACTTC
>TRBJ1-2|many|TRBV20-1|TRBD1
CRVIQGGGATGYTF
TGCAGAGTGATACAGGGGGGAGGCGCTACCGGCTACACCTTC
>TRBJ2-4|many|TRBV29-1|NA
CSVEARWKSKNIQYF
TGCAGCGTTGAAGCCAGGTGGAAAAGTAAAAACATTCAGTACTTC
>TRBJ1-1|many|TRBV28|NA
CASNPAGGGEAFF
TGTGCCAGCAACCCGGCCGGGGGAGGTGAAGCTTTCTTT
>TRBJ2-5|few|TRBV6-1|TRBD2
CASSGPGGQETQYF
TGTGCCAGCAGTGGCCCGGGGGGCCAAGAGACCCAGTACTTC
>TRBJ2-7|NA|TRBV6-1|TRBD2
CASSKGRTSGVYEQYF
TGTGCCAGCAGTAAAGGGCGGACTAGCGGGGTCTACGAGCAGTACTTC
>TRBJ1-1|many|TRBV12-3/TRBV12-4|NA
CASIGRGLNTEAFF
TGTGCCAGCATTGGTAGGGGGTTGAACACTGAAGCTTTCTTT
>TRBJ1-3|many|TRBV7-2|NA
CASSLVPEAGNTIYF
TGTGCCAGCAGCTTAGTACCAGAGGCTGGAAACACCATATATTTT
>TRBJ1-2|many|TRBV20-1|NA
CSARVDNKDGYTF
TGCAGTGCTAGAGTTGACAACAAAGATGGCTACACCTTC
>TRBJ2-7|many|TRBV3-1|TRBD1
CASSPSQRTGAEQYF
TGTGCCAGCAGCCCCTCCCAACGGACAGGGGCCGAGCAGTACTTC
>TRBJ1-1|NA|TRBV20-1|NA
CSASVDGDTEAFF
TGCAGTGCTAGCGTGGACGGGGACACTGAAGCTTTCTTT
>TRBJ2-7|many|TRBV10-3|NA
CAMNSGSSYEQYF
TGTGCCATGAATAGCGGAAGCTCCTACGAGCAGTACTTC
>TRBJ1-2|many|TRBV6-2/TRBV6-3|TRBD1
CASNPRTGGPVWSGYTF
TGTGCCAGCAACCCGCGGACAGGGGGCCCGGTCTGGAGCGGCTACACCTTC
>TRBJ2-7|many|TRBV11-1|NA
CASSSFLTPGPPYEQYF
TGTGCCAGCAGCAGCTTTCTGACCCCGGGGCCCCCCTACGAGCAGTACTTC
>TRBJ2-4|many|TRBV7-8|TRBD2
CASSLAGALAGAKNIQYF
TGTGCCAGCAGCTTAGCGGGGGCACTAGCGGGGGCCAAAAACATTCAGTACTTC
>TRBJ2-5|NA|TRBV20-1|NA
CSATSPGGAETQYF
TGCAGTGCTACGAGCCCCGGAGGGGCCGAGACCCAGTACTTC
>TRBJ2-7|NA|TRBV6-2/TRBV6-3|NA
CASSSTSQEQYF
TGTGCCAGCAGTTCCACAAGCCAAGAGCAGTACTTC
>TRBJ2-7|many|TRBV28|NA
CASSRGGAIIYEQYF
TGTGCCAGCAGTCGAGGGGGGGCGATAATCTACGAGCAGTACTTC
>TRBJ2-2|few|TRBV2|TRBD1
CASSPDRVGTGELFF
TGTGCCAGCAGCCCAGACAGGGTGGGCACCGGGGAGCTGTTTTTT
>TRBJ2-7|many|TRBV25-1|TRBD1
CASSRGTGLGAQYF
TGTGCCAGCAGCCGGGGGACAGGTTTAGGGGCGCAGTACTTC
>TRBJ2-5|few|TRBV28|NA
CASRDPRYQETQYF
TGTGCCAGCCGGGACCCTCGCTACCAAGAGACCCAGTACTTC
>TRBJ1-1|many|TRBV5-1|TRBD1
CASSTRTGGTEAFF
TGCGCCAGCAGCACCAGGACAGGCGGGACTGAAGCTTTCTTT
>TRBJ1-1|many|TRBV28|NA
CASSSLRDPLNTEAFF
TGTGCCAGCAGCTCCCTCAGGGACCCCCTGAACACTGAAGCTTTCTTT
>TRBJ2-7|many|TRBV5-1|TRBD2
CASSPGGAGGLYEQYF
TGCGCCAGCAGCCCCGGGGGAGCGGGAGGGCTGTACGAGCAGTACTTC
>TRBJ2-2|many|TRBV15|NA
CATRDLPSTGELFF
TGTGCCACCAGAGACCTTCCCTCCACCGGGGAGCTGTTTTTT
>TRBJ2-7|few|TRBV5-1|NA
CASSLGDMRYEQYF
TGCGCCAGCAGCTTGGGGGACATGAGGTACGAGCAGTACTTC